The 21 T cell receptor beta chains below come from one sample, sequenced in a study of T cell repertoires in cytomegalovirus infection. These TCRs' antigens remain unknown. TCRdb used MiXCR to reprocess the reads, holding one entry per CDR3 protein. The profile covers hundreds of thousands of distinct CDR3 sequences, with about 42% appearing a single time and around two fifths taken by the ten largest. The starting material was cultured PBMCs, obtained from culture after CMV antigen stimulation. These receptors were taken from a human donor in good health (CMV status not recorded). Some clones in this sample may be carry-over from other donors' samples.

This clonotype was seen ten or more times. V and J are TRBV7-2 and TRBJ2-1; D is unresolved. Looked up from germline, CDR1 is SGHTA and CDR2 is FQGNSA. With 5 bases removed from V and 0 bases from J, the gap between germline ends came to 17 bases. This CDR3 contains 17 residues. In DNA form, the CDR3 reads TGTGCCAGCAGCCCTCAAGGGTGGGGTGTCTCCTACAATGAGCAGTTCTTC. Its translation is CASSPQGWGVSYNEQFF.

The genes are TRBV27 and TRBJ1-2, with unresolved D. Looked up from germline, CDR1 is MNHEY and CDR2 is SMNVEV (reference sequence). Trimming removed 3 bases from V and 7 bases from J, with 18 bases in between. This CDR3 has 15 residues. CDR3 in amino acids: CASSFMGGLVGGYTF. DNA for the CDR3: TGTGCCAGCAGTTTTATGGGCGGCCTGGTCGGTGGCTACACCTTC.

This clonotype was seen ten or more times. The rearrangement uses TRBV18 and TRBJ2-5, with D unresolved. V shed 8 bases and J shed 3 bases, with 7 bases lying between them. This CDR3 is built from 11 residues. Germline CDR1 and CDR2: KGHSH and LQKENI. The CDR3 region is CASSPEETQYF. CDR3 nucleotides: TGTGCCAGCAGCCCGGAAGAGACCCAGTACTTC.

J is TRBJ1-2 and V is TRBV6-2 or TRBV6-3, with no clear D. There are 14 residues in the CDR3. Trimming removed 3 bases from V and 8 bases from J, with 16 bases in between. Germline V gene data show CDR1 as MNHEY and CDR2 as SVGEGT. The CDR3 nucleotides read TGTGCCAGCAGTTATGTGCTCGGAAATGAGGGCTACACCTTC. Translation gives CASSYVLGNEGYTF.

The chain combines TRBV2 with TRBJ2-1, with 9 bases aligning to TRBD2. The germline V gene has CDR1 SNHLY and CDR2 FYNNEI. This CDR3 region has 15 residues. V was pared by 4 bases and J by 9 bases, with 10 bases of the junction left unmatched. CDR3 coding DNA: TGTGCCAGCAGTGGGGGTGGTAGCGGGAGAACTGAGCAGTTCTTC. This encodes CASSGGGSGRTEQFF.

The chain employs TRBV27 and TRBJ2-1, with 8 bases aligning to TRBD2. CDR3 length: 16 amino acids. Germline CDR1 is MNHEY and CDR2 is SMNVEV (reference sequence). V was clipped by 4 bases and J by 8 bases; unmatched bases: 13. CDR3 protein: CASSSLGGATGYEQFF. The CDR3 DNA sequence: TGTGCCAGCAGTTCCCTCGGGGGGGCCACTGGTTATGAGCAGTTCTTC.

This clonotype was seen only a few times. J is TRBJ2-3 and V is TRBV7-2; D is uncertain. Looked up from germline, CDR1 is SGHTA and CDR2 is FQGNSA. The CDR3 totals 15 residues. The ends were cut back, 1 base at V and 2 bases at J, with 10 bases in the middle. DNA for the CDR3: TGTGCCAGCAGCTTAGTTTTAGGGCCCACAGATACGCAGTATTTT. Protein sequence: CASSLVLGPTDTQYF.

This clonotype was observed once. The chain uses TRBV7-9 and TRBJ2-2; TRBD1 matches 9 bases. Germline CDR1 is SEHNR and CDR2 is FQNEAQ (reference sequence). This CDR3 has 15 amino acids. V trimming: 3 bases; J trimming: 3 bases; junction bases outside the gene matches: 2. The CDR3 is CASSFRDRDTGELFF. The DNA for the CDR3 is TGTGCCAGCAGCTTCCGGGACAGGGACACCGGGGAGCTGTTTTTT.

In its sample, this clonotype was seen many times. This chain links TRBV27 with TRBJ2-7; 10 positions match TRBD2. V shed 5 bases, J shed 2 bases, and the junction held 15 bases outside the gene matches. Germline V lookup: CDR1 MNHEY, CDR2 SMNVEV (reference sequence). The CDR3 spans 18 residues. In nucleotides, the CDR3 is TGTGCCAGCAGTCCCGAGGGACTAGCGACCCGTCTAGCCTACGAGCAGTACTTC. It yields the protein CASSPEGLATRLAYEQYF.

J is TRBJ2-5 and V is TRBV2, with TRBD2 matching 16 bases. Germline V gives CDR1 SNHLY, CDR2 FYNNEI. V gave up 4 bases and J gave up 5 bases; unmatched junction bases: 10. The CDR3 sequence is 18 residues long. The CDR3 sequence is CASSAGTSGGAEGETQYF. CDR3 coding DNA: TGTGCCAGCAGTGCCGGGACTAGCGGGGGGGCCGAAGGGGAGACCCAGTACTTC. Filled out from reference TRBV2 and TRBJ2-5, the complete variable domain reads EPEVTQTPSHQVTQMGQEVILRCVPISNHLYFYWYRQILGQKVEFLVSFYNNEISEKSEIFDDQFSVERPDGSNFTLKIRSTKLEDSAMYFCASSAGTSGGAEGETQYFGPGTRLLVL.

The J gene is TRBJ2-1, the V gene TRBV7-2; D is uncertain. The germline CDR1 and CDR2 sequences are SGHTA and FQGNSA. This CDR3 has 11 amino acids. Trimming took 3 bases from V and 10 from J, leaving 7 bases between them. CDR3 in amino acids: CASSFWEEQFF. DNA for the CDR3: TGTGCCAGCAGCTTTTGGGAAGAGCAGTTCTTC.

The chain employs TRBV20-1 and TRBJ2-3; 9 positions agree with TRBD1. Germline-derived CDR1 and CDR2 are DFQATT and SNEGSKA (reference sequence). Trimming took 0 bases from V and 2 from J; bases not matched to a gene: 9. The CDR3 is 17 amino acids. The CDR3 DNA is TGCAGTGCTAGAGACCCCGGGACAGGGTGGGCCACAGATACGCAGTATTTT. Translated, it gives CSARDPGTGWATDTQYF.

This sequence joins TRBV7-2 and TRBJ2-7; D ambiguous. In germline, CDR1 is SGHTA, CDR2 FQGNSA. Deletions cut 1 base from V and 7 bases from J, with 14 bases between. This CDR3 comprises 14 residues. The CDR3 loop is CASSLGPAVSEQYF. The CDR3 DNA sequence: TGTGCCAGCAGCTTAGGACCCGCAGTGTCGGAGCAGTACTTC.

This clonotype was seen a single time. This chain connects TRBV6-1 to TRBJ1-6, with TRBD1 identical over 9 bases. The CDR3 runs 17 residues. Germline lookup yields CDR1 MNHNS and CDR2 SASEGT. V was pared by 5 bases and J by 7 bases, with 12 bases of the junction left unmatched. The DNA of the CDR3 is TGTGCCAGCAGTTACCTCGAGACAGGGGGGTTGAATTCACCCCTCCACTTT. Translating it yields CASSYLETGGLNSPLHF.

The genes are TRBV20-1 and TRBJ1-6; tentative D call: TRBD1 (5 bases). The germline V gene encodes CDR1 DFQATT and CDR2 SNEGSKA (reference sequence). The CDR3 sequence is 14 residues long. Deletions cut 6 bases from V and 4 bases from J, with 13 bases between. CDR3 bases: TGCAGTGCAAGAAGGGGAGGTTATAATTCACCCCTCCACTTT. Encoded protein: CSARRGGYNSPLHF.

This clonotype was recorded once. The chain is built from TRBV7-2 and TRBJ2-1; the D is unclear. Germline-derived CDR1 and CDR2 are SGHTA and FQGNSA. With 4 bases removed from V and 6 bases from J, the gap between germline ends came to 13 bases. The CDR3 contains 14 residues. The CDR3 DNA sequence: TGTGCCAGCAGCTCCGAGCGACTTAGCAATGAGCAGTTCTTC. Translating gives CASSSERLSNEQFF.

This clonotype came up a few times. The chain combines TRBV6-5 with TRBJ1-4; maybe TRBD1 (5 bases). V was trimmed by 2 bases and J by 8 bases, leaving 12 bases between them. The CDR3 length is 14 residues. Germline CDR1 MNHEY, CDR2 SVGAGI. The CDR3 here is CASSYAQGDEKLFF. CDR3 bases: TGTGCCAGCAGTTACGCTCAGGGTGACGAAAAACTGTTTTTT.

The chain recombines TRBV4-3 with TRBJ2-1; D possibly uses TRBD1 or TRBD2 (7 bases each). This CDR3 spans 17 amino acids. In germline, CDR1 is LGHNA, CDR2 YSLEER. V shed 4 bases and J shed 3 bases, with 19 bases lying between them. In DNA, the CDR3 is TGCGCCAGCAGCCCAAAGCAGGGGGGGGCTCACTACAATGAGCAGTTCTTC. The encoded protein is CASSPKQGGAHYNEQFF.

This rearrangement joins TRBV6-2 or TRBV6-3 to TRBJ2-7, with 9 bases lining up with TRBD2. Per germline, CDR1 MNHEY and CDR2 SVGEGT. Trimming cost V 7 bases and J 2 bases; bases outside gene matches: 6. CDR3 length: 14 residues. The CDR3 here is CASKPLAGTYEQYF. The DNA of the CDR3 is TGTGCCAGCAAGCCTCTAGCGGGGACCTACGAGCAGTACTTC.

The chain couples TRBV25-1 to TRBJ1-2; 8 bases are a match to TRBD1. CDR3 length: 15 amino acids. Germline CDR1 is MGHDK and CDR2 is SYGVNS. The J segment lost 3 bases and the V segment lost 3 bases, leaving 6 bases of the junction unmatched. Written as DNA, the CDR3 is TGTGCCAGCAGTGACCCAGGGGGCCCAGACTATGGCTACACCTTC. This sequence encodes CASSDPGGPDYGYTF.

The chain carries TRBV27 and TRBJ2-5, with TRBD2 matching over 8 bases. The CDR3 runs 17 residues. V lost 2 bases, J lost 4 bases, and 12 bases stayed unmatched. Germline lookup yields CDR1 MNHEY and CDR2 SMNVEV (reference sequence). The CDR3 region is CASSLLGPGGPGETQYF. In nucleotides, the CDR3 is TGTGCCAGCAGTTTACTCGGGCCGGGAGGGCCCGGAGAGACCCAGTACTTC.